This TCR beta chain was recorded in a study of CD8 T cells in Susac syndrome. Blood CD8+ and CD4+ T cells underwent high-throughput TCR beta sequencing. Reverse transcription of roughly 0.5 to 1 ug RNA was performed with random hexamers. TCRdb reprocessed the immunoSEQ multiplex PCR reads via MiXCR and lists one record per CDR3 protein. This table holds more than 55,000 distinct CDR3 sequences, over 95% found once. The sequenced sample consisted of CD4+ T cells from PBMCs. This TCR was recovered from a human donor with multiple sclerosis.

CDR3: CASRAQGKANEKLFF. The CDR3 DNA follows: TGTGCCAGCAGGGCCCAGGGGAAGGCTAATGAAAAACTGTTTTTT. The chain is built from TRBV12-3 or TRBV12-4 and TRBJ1-4, with D possibly matching TRBD1 (6 bases). CDR3 length: 15 amino acids. V lost 6 bases to trimming and J lost 3 bases, with 14 bases between them.